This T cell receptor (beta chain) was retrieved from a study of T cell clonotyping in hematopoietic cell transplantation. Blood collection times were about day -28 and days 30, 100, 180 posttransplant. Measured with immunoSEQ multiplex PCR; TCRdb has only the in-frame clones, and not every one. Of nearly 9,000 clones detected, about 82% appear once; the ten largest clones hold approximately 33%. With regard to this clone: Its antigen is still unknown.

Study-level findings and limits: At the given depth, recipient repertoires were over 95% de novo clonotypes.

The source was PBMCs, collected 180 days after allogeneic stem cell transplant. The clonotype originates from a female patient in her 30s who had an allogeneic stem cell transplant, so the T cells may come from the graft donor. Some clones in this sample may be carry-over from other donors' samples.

This CDR3 reads CASSLGGDYEQYF. The CDR3 DNA reads as TGTGCCAGCAGCTTAGGGGGGGACTACGAGCAGTACTTC. V is TRBV7-8 and J is TRBJ2-7; D is perhaps TRBD2 (6 bases). There are 13 residues in the CDR3. The germline V and J ends were trimmed by 1 base and 3 bases, with 7 bases remaining between them. The germline gives CDR1 SGHVS, CDR2 FQNEAQ.